This T cell receptor beta chain was recovered during a study of spatial heterogeneity in lung cancer. Study-level background: The 65 or so donors had untreated early-stage non-small cell lung cancer. Mean representation of each unique TCR and UMI combination in the raw reads exceeded nine occurrences.

The time point denotes: blood at routine non-recurrence follow-up after resection. The sequenced material consisted of unsorted whole RNA from tumor, nontumor lung or frozen PBMC. Between the trimmed V and J ends, which lost 5 bases and 7 bases, there was a span of 6 bases. The germline V gene encodes CDR1 SGHAT and CDR2 FQNNGV. The CDR3 consists of 11 residues. Using its own MiXCR run on the 5' RACE reads, TCRdb lists one record per CDR3 protein. The sample includes roughly 70,000 distinct CDR3 sequences, roughly 9% seen only once; the top ten take roughly 1.9%. V is TRBV11-2 and J is TRBJ2-1; TRBD2 might be the D (5 bases). This sample comprised PBMCs, obtained at follow-up. This receptor was obtained from a female donor with early-stage non-small cell lung cancer. This CDR3 reads CASSTGNEQFF. In DNA, the CDR3 is TGTGCCAGCAGCACGGGAAATGAGCAGTTCTTC.